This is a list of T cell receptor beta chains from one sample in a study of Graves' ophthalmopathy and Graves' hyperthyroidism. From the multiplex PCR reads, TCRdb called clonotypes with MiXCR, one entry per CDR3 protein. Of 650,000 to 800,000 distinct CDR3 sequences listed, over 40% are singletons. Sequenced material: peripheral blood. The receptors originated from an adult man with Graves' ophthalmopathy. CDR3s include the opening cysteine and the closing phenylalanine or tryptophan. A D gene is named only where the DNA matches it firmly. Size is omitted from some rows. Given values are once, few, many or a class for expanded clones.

DNA: TGTGCCAGCAGTCCCTTTTTTCCAACTAATGAAAAACTGTTTTTT; CDR3: CASSPFFPTNEKLFF; D: .; V: TRBV10-3; size: few; J: TRBJ1-4
DNA: TGTGCCAGCAGTTTAGAGGGACAGGGGGCAGGGGAGCTGTTTTTT; CDR3: CASSLEGQGAGELFF; D: TRBD1; V: TRBV2; size: .; J: TRBJ2-2
DNA: TGTGCCAGCTTCGGGGCTGGAAACACCATATATTTT; CDR3: CASFGAGNTIYF; D: .; V: TRBV7-9; size: .; J: TRBJ1-3
DNA: TGTGCCAGCGGTGACAGGGGGGGATACGAGCAGTACTTC; CDR3: CASGDRGGYEQYF; D: TRBD1; V: TRBV9; size: many; J: TRBJ2-7
DNA: TGCGCCAGCAGCCGTGCGCCCTTTGCGGGGGAGGTCACTGAAGCTTTCTTT; CDR3: CASSRAPFAGEVTEAFF; D: .; V: TRBV4-1; size: few; J: TRBJ1-1
DNA: TGCGCCAGCAGCCAAGAAGAGCTAGCGGGAGATCACGAGCAGTACTTC; CDR3: CASSQEELAGDHEQYF; D: TRBD2; V: TRBV4-1; size: .; J: TRBJ2-7
DNA: TGTGCCAGCAGTGTAGCAAGAGTCCTGAACACTGAAGCTTTCTTT; CDR3: CASSVARVLNTEAFF; D: .; V: TRBV12-3/TRBV12-4; size: many; J: TRBJ1-1
DNA: TGTGCCAGCAGAACGGGACAGGGGGCGGGGGACGAGCAGTACTTC; CDR3: CASRTGQGAGDEQYF; D: TRBD1; V: TRBV25-1; size: .; J: TRBJ2-7
DNA: TGTGCCAGCAGGATGACAGGGGGCAGCCATGGCTACACCTTC; CDR3: CASRMTGGSHGYTF; D: TRBD1; V: TRBV2; size: .; J: TRBJ1-2
DNA: TGTGCCAGCAGCATCGGGACAGCTTATAATTCACCCCTCCACTTT; CDR3: CASSIGTAYNSPLHF; D: TRBD1; V: TRBV5-8; size: many; J: TRBJ1-6
DNA: TGTGCCAGCAGTGACCCCTCACATGGCTCGGGGGCCAACGTCCTGACTTTC; CDR3: CASSDPSHGSGANVLTF; D: .; V: TRBV25-1; size: .; J: TRBJ2-6
DNA: TGTGCCAGCACCTACCCAGGATCCTACGAGCAGTACTTC; CDR3: CASTYPGSYEQYF; D: .; V: TRBV7-2; size: many; J: TRBJ2-7
DNA: TGTGCCAGCAGCTTAGAGGGGCTGGAAGCTTTCTTT; CDR3: CASSLEGLEAFF; D: .; V: TRBV7-9; size: few; J: TRBJ1-1
DNA: TGCAGCGCAACAGGGGTGGCCGAAGAGACCCAGTACTTC; CDR3: CSATGVAEETQYF; D: TRBD1; V: TRBV29-1; size: .; J: TRBJ2-5
DNA: TGTGCCAGGGGACAGGGCTCTCCTACCTACGAGCAGTACTTC; CDR3: CARGQGSPTYEQYF; D: TRBD1; V: TRBV19; size: .; J: TRBJ2-7
DNA: TGTGCCAGCTGGTTGGTGGTGGGTGAAAAACTGTTTTTT; CDR3: CASWLVVGEKLFF; D: .; V: TRBV5-4; size: .; J: TRBJ1-4
DNA: TGTGCCAGCAGTGAGCCAGGGGACCTCTATGGCTACACCTTC; CDR3: CASSEPGDLYGYTF; D: .; V: TRBV2; size: many; J: TRBJ1-2
DNA: TGCGCCAGCAGCCTGCCGGACAGGGGCAATGAAGCTTTCTTT; CDR3: CASSLPDRGNEAFF; D: TRBD1; V: TRBV4-3; size: few; J: TRBJ1-1
DNA: TGTGCCAGCAGTGAAGGACGGAACACTGAAGCTTTCTTT; CDR3: CASSEGRNTEAFF; D: .; V: TRBV25-1; size: many; J: TRBJ1-1
DNA: TGTGCCAGCAGTTACCCAATCCAGGGGCCGAATCAGTCCCAGCATTTT; CDR3: CASSYPIQGPNQSQHF; D: .; V: TRBV10-3; size: .; J: TRBJ1-5
DNA: TGTGCCAGCAGTGCTAGAGGAGGCAGCTATGGCTACACCTTC; CDR3: CASSARGGSYGYTF; D: .; V: TRBV25-1; size: once; J: TRBJ1-2
DNA: TGCAGTGCTAGAGGGCCACTAGCGGGGGGCCGGGAGACCCAGTACTTC; CDR3: CSARGPLAGGRETQYF; D: TRBD2; V: TRBV20-1; size: .; J: TRBJ2-5
DNA: TGTGCCAGCAGCTTAAACAGGACCTCTGGGGCCAACGTCCTGACTTTC; CDR3: CASSLNRTSGANVLTF; D: .; V: TRBV7-9; size: once; J: TRBJ2-6
DNA: TGTGCCAGCAGTTTAAGTCTCGGGGCTAGGGAAAAACTGTTTTTT; CDR3: CASSLSLGAREKLFF; D: .; V: TRBV10-3; size: few; J: TRBJ1-4
DNA: TGCGCCAGCAGCTTGGCCGGGACAGTACAAGAGACCCAGTACTTC; CDR3: CASSLAGTVQETQYF; D: TRBD1; V: TRBV5-1; size: many; J: TRBJ2-5
DNA: TGCGCCAGCAGCCAAGGACAGGGGACCTCTGGGGCCAACGTCCTGACTTTC; CDR3: CASSQGQGTSGANVLTF; D: TRBD1; V: TRBV4-1; size: .; J: TRBJ2-6
DNA: TGCGCCAGCAGCCAAGTTACTCTGGGGCAAGAGACCCAGTACTTC; CDR3: CASSQVTLGQETQYF; D: .; V: TRBV4-1; size: .; J: TRBJ2-5
DNA: TGTGCCAGCTCACCAATCGAAACTACAGGGAACACTGAAGCTTTCTTT; CDR3: CASSPIETTGNTEAFF; D: .; V: TRBV27; size: .; J: TRBJ1-1
DNA: TGTGCCAGCACCCCCCGAGACAGGAATCAGCCCCAGCATTTT; CDR3: CASTPRDRNQPQHF; D: .; V: TRBV7-9; size: few; J: TRBJ1-5
DNA: TGTGCCAGCAGCCAATTAGGGGGTCAGCCCCAGCATTTT; CDR3: CASSQLGGQPQHF; D: .; V: TRBV12-3/TRBV12-4; size: .; J: TRBJ1-5
DNA: TGTGCCAGCAGTACCTCGGACAGGGGAGATACTGAAGCTTTCTTT; CDR3: CASSTSDRGDTEAFF; D: TRBD1; V: TRBV6-6; size: few; J: TRBJ1-1
DNA: TGTGCTAGTGGCCGCGGGGACATGTACAGCTTTGGCTACACCTTC; CDR3: CASGRGDMYSFGYTF; D: .; V: TRBV12-5; size: .; J: TRBJ1-2
DNA: TGTGCCAGCAGCCAAGACCCATCTGGAGGCTACACCTTC; CDR3: CASSQDPSGGYTF; D: .; V: TRBV4-2; size: .; J: TRBJ1-2
DNA: TGTGCCAGCAGCCCTGGGCTGAAAAGCGGGGTAGAGACCCAGTACTTC; CDR3: CASSPGLKSGVETQYF; D: TRBD2; V: TRBV7-9; size: many; J: TRBJ2-5
DNA: TGTGCCACCAGCTCGGACAGGACAGACATGAACACTGAAGCTTTCTTT; CDR3: CATSSDRTDMNTEAFF; D: TRBD1; V: TRBV15; size: .; J: TRBJ1-1
DNA: TGTGCCAGCAGTTACGGACACGCGAACACCGGGGAGCTGTTTTTT; CDR3: CASSYGHANTGELFF; D: .; V: TRBV10-3; size: .; J: TRBJ2-2
DNA: TGTGCCACCAGCAGAGATCCGGGTTTGTACGAGCAGTACTTC; CDR3: CATSRDPGLYEQYF; D: .; V: TRBV15; size: .; J: TRBJ2-7
DNA: TGTGCCATCAGTGCGGAAAGCAGCTCGAACACTGAAGCTTTCTTT; CDR3: CAISAESSSNTEAFF; D: .; V: TRBV10-3; size: many; J: TRBJ1-1
DNA: TGCAGTGCTAGGTTCAGGGGGGCGTTTGGGGCCAACGTCCTGACTTTC; CDR3: CSARFRGAFGANVLTF; D: .; V: TRBV20-1; size: once; J: TRBJ2-6